The next 14 T cell receptor beta chains were all read from a single sample in a study of blood T cell repertoires in COVID-19. Data came from immunoSEQ multiplex PCR; TCRdb stores just in-frame clones and leaves some out. The table shows more than 90,000 clones, with roughly 90% occurring only once. Sequencing used peripheral blood. These receptors came from an older man who had recovered from COVID-19.

The rearrangement links TRBV6-4 to TRBJ2-3; 8 bases are a match to TRBD1. V was pared by 3 bases and J by 3 bases, with 8 bases of the junction left unmatched. This CDR3 is built from 16 residues. Germline V gene sequence: CDR1 MRHNA, CDR2 SNTAGT. CDR3 sequence: CASSDSLQGATDTQYF. The CDR3, as DNA: TGTGCCAGCAGTGATTCCCTCCAGGGGGCGACAGATACGCAGTATTTT.

This clone was observed once. The CDR3, as DNA: TGTGCCAGCAGTTTAAGAGGGACAGGGGGCGCGGTTAACTATGGCTACACCTTC. Translated, it gives CASSLRGTGGAVNYGYTF. The chain combines TRBV27 with TRBJ1-2; TRBD1 matches 12 bases. From germline, CDR1 is MNHEY and CDR2 SMNVEV (reference sequence). This CDR3 has 18 amino acids. Unmatched junction bases numbered 8, after V lost 2 bases and J lost 1 base.

This clone has just one count. The V and J genes are TRBV5-1 and TRBJ2-4; 8 bases match TRBD1. CDR3 size: 13 residues. The germline CDR1 and CDR2 sequences are SGHRS and YFSETQ. The V gene end was trimmed by 0 bases and the J gene end by 10 bases; junction bases not matched to a gene: 3. CDR3 in DNA: TGCGCCAGCAGCTTGGTTTACAGGGGGATTCAGTACTTC. Its translation is CASSLVYRGIQYF. The variable domain in full, completed from reference TRBV5-1 and TRBJ2-4, reads KAGVTQTPRYLIKTRGQQVTLSCSPISGHRSVSWYQQTPGQGLQFLFEYFSETQRNKGNFPGRFSGRQFSNSRSEMNVSTLELGDSALYLCASSLVYRGIQYFGAGTRLSVL.

A single count supports this clone. The chain links TRBV4-3 to TRBJ1-2, with a weak D call TRBD1 (6 bases). From germline, CDR1 is LGHNA and CDR2 YSLEER. The CDR3 is made up of 15 amino acids. Trimming left V 4 bases short and J 4 bases short, with 16 bases between. This chain's CDR3 is CASSPTQGRTYGYTF. The CDR3 DNA follows: TGCGCCAGCAGCCCGACACAGGGCAGAACCTATGGCTACACCTTC.

This rearrangement joins TRBV19 to TRBJ1-2, with a tentative D call TRBD1 (6 bases). This CDR3 contains 12 residues. CDR1 LNHDA and CDR2 SQIVND come from the germline V gene (reference sequence). V shed 5 bases and J shed 7 bases, with 11 bases lying between them. The CDR3 DNA follows: TGTGCCAGTAGTGTCTACAGGGTTGGCTACACCTTC. It is translated as CASSVYRVGYTF.

The gene calls are TRBV6-5 and TRBJ2-7, with no clear D. CDR1 is MNHEY and CDR2 is SVGAGI in the germline V gene. V dropped 6 bases and J dropped 3 bases, with 12 bases sitting between them. This CDR3 region has 13 residues. The chain's CDR3 is CASSYRDGYEQYF. The DNA for the CDR3 is TGTGCCAGCAGCTACAGAGATGGCTACGAGCAGTACTTC.

The table lists this clone with a count of one. The chain has TRBV28 and TRBJ2-1; 13 bases agree with TRBD2. From germline, CDR1 is MDHEN and CDR2 SYDVKM. The J segment lost 6 bases and the V segment lost 6 bases, leaving 5 bases of the junction unmatched. The CDR3 covers 15 residues. The CDR3 loop reads CASRLTSGRLNEQFF. The CDR3 bases are TGTGCCAGCAGGTTGACTAGCGGGAGGCTCAATGAGCAGTTCTTC.

This CDR3 reads CATINRGNIQYF. The CDR3 nucleotides are TGTGCCACCATAAACAGGGGAAACATTCAGTACTTC. The V gene is TRBV6-6, the J gene TRBJ2-4, with 7 bases identical to TRBD1. CDR3 size: 12 residues. CDR1 is MNHNY and CDR2 is SVGAGI in the germline V gene (reference sequence). The trim removed 10 bases at V and 6 bases at J, leaving 6 bases unmatched.

The chain links TRBV2 to TRBJ1-1, with D possibly TRBD1 on 6 matching bases. V dropped 6 bases and J dropped 3 bases, with 11 bases sitting between them. The germline gives CDR1 SNHLY, CDR2 FYNNEI. The CDR3 totals 13 residues. DNA of the CDR3: TGTGCCAGCAGGCCGGGACACTACACTGAAGCTTTCTTT. Translating it yields CASRPGHYTEAFF.

V is TRBV7-9 and J is TRBJ2-7, with TRBD1 matching 10 bases. The V segment lost 3 bases and the J segment 0 bases; nucleotides outside the gene matches: 2. CDR1 and CDR2 (germline): SEHNR, FQNEAQ (reference sequence). CDR3 size: 15 residues. The CDR3 sequence is CASSLGQGLSYEQYF. As DNA, the CDR3 is TGTGCCAGCAGCTTGGGACAGGGGCTCTCCTACGAGCAGTACTTC.

The rearrangement links TRBV2 to TRBJ1-1; TRBD1 aligns across 9 bases. V lost 7 bases to trimming and J lost 3 bases; unmatched junction nucleotides: 9. The CDR3 is made up of 15 amino acids. Germline values: CDR1 SNHLY, CDR2 FYNNEI. CDR3 protein: CASTRTGAVDTEAFF. In nucleotides, the CDR3 is TGTGCCAGCACACGGACAGGGGCGGTGGACACTGAAGCTTTCTTT.

V and J are TRBV9 and TRBJ2-1; 9 bases are shared with TRBD2. Trimming removed 4 bases from V and 4 bases from J; junction bases left unmatched: 6. Germline V CDR1 and CDR2: SGDLS, YYNGEE. CDR3 length: 15 residues. The CDR3 DNA reads as TGTGCCAGCAGCCCGCGGGGGGGCCAGTACAATGAGCAGTTCTTC. Its protein is CASSPRGGQYNEQFF.

There are a few counts of this clone. This chain links TRBV19 with TRBJ1-2; 8 nucleotides line up with TRBD1. The CDR3 consists of 16 residues. V lost 2 bases and J lost 7; bases outside the gene matches: 12. CDR1 is LNHDA, CDR2 SQIVND, per germline (reference sequence). The DNA of the CDR3 is TGTGCCAGTAGTATACTTCCCCAGGGGGCGCTTCCTGGCTACACCTTC. Translated, it gives CASSILPQGALPGYTF.

The rearrangement joins TRBV5-1 to TRBJ2-7, with TRBD2 identical over 10 bases. The germline V gene has CDR1 SGHRS and CDR2 YFSETQ. The length of the CDR3 is 15 residues. V shed 0 bases, J shed 6 bases, and the junction held 6 bases outside the gene matches. The CDR3 nucleotides read TGCGCCAGCAGCTTGGCCCTAGCGGGAGCTGTCGAGCAGTACTTC. Amino acids: CASSLALAGAVEQYF.